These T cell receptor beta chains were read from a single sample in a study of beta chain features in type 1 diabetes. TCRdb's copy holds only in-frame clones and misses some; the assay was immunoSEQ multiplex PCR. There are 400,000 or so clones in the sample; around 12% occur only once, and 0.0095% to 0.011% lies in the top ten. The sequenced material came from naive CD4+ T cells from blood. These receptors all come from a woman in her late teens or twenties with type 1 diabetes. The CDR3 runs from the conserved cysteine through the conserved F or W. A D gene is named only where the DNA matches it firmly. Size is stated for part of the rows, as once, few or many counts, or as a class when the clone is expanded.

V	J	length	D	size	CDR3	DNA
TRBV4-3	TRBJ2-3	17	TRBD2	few	CASSQDPLGGGTDTQYF	TGCGCCAGCAGCCAAGATCCCCTTGGGGGGGGGACAGATACGCAGTATTTT
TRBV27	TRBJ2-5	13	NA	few	CASSSRGRETQYF	TGTGCCAGCAGTTCCCGGGGGAGGGAGACCCAGTACTTC
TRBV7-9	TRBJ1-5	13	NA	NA	CASSLVQGQPQHF	TGTGCCAGCAGCTTAGTTCAGGGTCAGCCCCAGCATTTT
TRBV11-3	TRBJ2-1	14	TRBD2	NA	CASSRLGTSGEQFF	TGTGCCAGCAGCCGACTGGGGACTAGCGGTGAGCAGTTCTTC
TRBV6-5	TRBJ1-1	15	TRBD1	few	CASRNGLQGPTEAFF	TGTGCCAGCAGAAACGGGCTACAGGGGCCCACTGAAGCTTTCTTT
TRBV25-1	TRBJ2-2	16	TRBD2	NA	CASRGGTSGNTGELFF	TGTGCCAGCAGGGGGGGGACTAGCGGAAACACCGGGGAGCTGTTTTTT
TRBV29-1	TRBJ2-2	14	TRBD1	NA	CSVQTQGLTGELFF	TGCAGCGTTCAGACACAGGGGCTTACCGGGGAGCTGTTTTTT
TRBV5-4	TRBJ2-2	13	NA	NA	CASSPIPYGELFF	TGTGCCAGCAGCCCCATTCCCTACGGGGAGCTGTTTTTT
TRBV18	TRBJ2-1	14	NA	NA	CASSPTTASNEQFF	TGTGCCAGCTCACCCACGACAGCCTCGAATGAGCAGTTCTTC
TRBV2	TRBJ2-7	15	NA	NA	CASTQEGIGVLTEYF	TGTGCCAGCACGCAGGAGGGGATCGGAGTTTTAACAGAGTACTTC
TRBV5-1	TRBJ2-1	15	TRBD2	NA	CASSLGPGLAEEQFF	TGCGCCAGCAGCTTGGGTCCGGGACTAGCGGAGGAGCAGTTCTTC
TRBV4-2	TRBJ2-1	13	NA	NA	CASSLGLNNEQFF	TGTGCCAGCAGCTTGGGACTGAACAATGAGCAGTTCTTC
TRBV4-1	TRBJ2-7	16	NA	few	CASSSTPQGSGGKQYF	TGCGCCAGCAGTTCAACACCACAGGGTTCAGGTGGGAAGCAGTACTTC
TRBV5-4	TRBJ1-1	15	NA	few	CASSRGGSVNTEAFF	TGTGCCAGCAGCAGGGGGGGATCGGTGAACACTGAAGCTTTCTTT
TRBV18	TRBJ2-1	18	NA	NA	CASSPGTPLMGGSNEQFF	TGTGCCAGCTCACCAGGGACCCCTTTAATGGGAGGCTCGAATGAGCAGTTCTTC
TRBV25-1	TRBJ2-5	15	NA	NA	CASSELGQKQETQYF	TGTGCCAGCAGTGAACTCGGACAGAAACAAGAGACCCAGTACTTC
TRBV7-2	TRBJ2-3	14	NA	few	CASSLSSSTDTQYF	TGTGCCAGCAGCTTATCTAGTAGCACAGATACGCAGTATTTT
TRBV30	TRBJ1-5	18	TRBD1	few	CAWSALRDRGDSNQPQHF	TGTGCCTGGAGTGCCCTTAGGGACAGGGGGGATAGCAATCAGCCCCAGCATTTT
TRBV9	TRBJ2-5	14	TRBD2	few	CASSRRGGQETQYF	TGTGCCAGCAGCAGGCGGGGGGGGCAAGAGACCCAGTACTTC
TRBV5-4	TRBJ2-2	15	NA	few	CASSLALSGPGELFF	TGTGCCAGCAGCTTAGCCCTTAGCGGCCCCGGGGAGCTGTTTTTT
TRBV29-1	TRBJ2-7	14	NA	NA	CSVTVGLQIREQYF	TGCAGCGTGACCGTGGGGCTTCAGATTCGCGAGCAGTACTTC
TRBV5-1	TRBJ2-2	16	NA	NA	CASSLVHGPNTGELFF	TGCGCCAGCAGCTTGGTGCACGGTCCGAACACCGGGGAGCTGTTTTTT
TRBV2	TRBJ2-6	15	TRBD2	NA	CASSWGEGRANVLTF	TGTGCCAGCAGCTGGGGGGAGGGGCGGGCCAACGTCCTGACTTTC
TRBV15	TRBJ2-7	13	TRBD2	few	CATSGGGRNEQYF	TGTGCCACCAGCGGCGGCGGGAGGAACGAGCAGTACTTC
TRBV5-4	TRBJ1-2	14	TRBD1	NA	CASSLERTGYGYTF	TGTGCCAGCAGCTTGGAGAGGACAGGGTATGGCTACACCTTC
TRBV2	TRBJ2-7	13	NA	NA	CASRPSSSYEQYF	TGTGCCAGTCGTCCGTCGAGCTCCTACGAGCAGTACTTC
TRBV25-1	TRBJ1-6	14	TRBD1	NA	CASSLDRFNSPLHF	TGTGCCAGCAGTCTGGACAGGTTTAATTCACCCCTCCACTTT
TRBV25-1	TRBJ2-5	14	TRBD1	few	CASTTWTGEETQYF	TGTGCCAGCACAACGTGGACAGGGGAGGAGACCCAGTACTTC
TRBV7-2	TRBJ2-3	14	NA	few	CASSFHRGGDTQYF	TGTGCCAGCAGCTTCCATCGAGGAGGAGATACGCAGTATTTT
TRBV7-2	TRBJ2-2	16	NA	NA	CASSLAQRGNTGELFF	TGTGCCAGCAGCTTAGCGCAGCGCGGAAACACCGGGGAGCTGTTTTTT
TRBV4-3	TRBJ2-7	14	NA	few	CASSQDPTGFEQYF	TGCGCCAGCAGCCAAGATCCAACGGGGTTCGAGCAGTACTTC
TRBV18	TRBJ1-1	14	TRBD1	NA	CASSPRTGGTEAFF	TGTGCCAGCTCACCCCGGACAGGGGGCACTGAAGCTTTCTTT
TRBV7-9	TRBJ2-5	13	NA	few	CASSFGGAGPPYF	TGTGCCAGCAGCTTCGGGGGAGCGGGCCCACCATACTTC
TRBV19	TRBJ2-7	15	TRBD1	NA	CASSMGDSSPYEQYF	TGTGCCAGTAGTATGGGGGACAGCTCTCCCTACGAGCAGTACTTC
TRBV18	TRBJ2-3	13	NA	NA	CASSPGGTDTQYF	TGTGCCAGCTCACCTGGGGGGACAGATACGCAGTATTTT
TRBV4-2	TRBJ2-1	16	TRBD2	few	CASSQSLAGNYNEQFF	TGTGCCAGCAGCCAGTCCCTAGCGGGTAACTACAATGAGCAGTTCTTC
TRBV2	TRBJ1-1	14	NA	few	CASSEGEAGTEAFF	TGTGCCAGCAGTGAGGGGGAGGCAGGGACTGAAGCTTTCTTT
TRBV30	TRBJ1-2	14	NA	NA	CAWSAQVALSGYTF	TGTGCCTGGAGTGCCCAGGTGGCTCTGTCTGGCTACACCTTC
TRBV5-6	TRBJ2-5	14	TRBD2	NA	CASGLAGGPETQYF	TGTGCCAGCGGCCTAGCGGGGGGCCCAGAGACCCAGTACTTC
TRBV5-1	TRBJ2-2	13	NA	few	CASSSQGFGELFF	TGCGCCAGCAGCTCCCAGGGGTTCGGGGAGCTGTTTTTT
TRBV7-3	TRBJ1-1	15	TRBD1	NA	CASSLTGRGDTEAFF	TGTGCCAGCAGCTTAACAGGCAGGGGGGACACTGAAGCTTTCTTT
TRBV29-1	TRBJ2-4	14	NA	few	CSVSSLYYKNIQYF	TGCAGCGTCAGTAGCCTTTATTACAAAAACATTCAGTACTTC
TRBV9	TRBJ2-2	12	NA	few	CASSVRAGELFF	TGTGCCAGCAGCGTCCGGGCCGGGGAGCTGTTTTTT
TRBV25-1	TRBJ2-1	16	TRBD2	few	CASSLPPGTTGNEQFF	TGTGCCAGCAGTTTACCCCCCGGGACTACGGGGAATGAGCAGTTCTTC
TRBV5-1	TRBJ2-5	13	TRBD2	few	CASSSTGGETQYF	TGCGCCAGCAGCTCTACGGGAGGGGAGACCCAGTACTTC
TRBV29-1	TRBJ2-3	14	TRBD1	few	CSVRQGSSTDTQYF	TGCAGCGTGAGACAGGGATCTAGCACAGATACGCAGTATTTT
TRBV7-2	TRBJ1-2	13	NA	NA	CASSLGTPHGYTF	TGTGCCAGCAGCCTCGGGACACCCCATGGCTACACCTTC